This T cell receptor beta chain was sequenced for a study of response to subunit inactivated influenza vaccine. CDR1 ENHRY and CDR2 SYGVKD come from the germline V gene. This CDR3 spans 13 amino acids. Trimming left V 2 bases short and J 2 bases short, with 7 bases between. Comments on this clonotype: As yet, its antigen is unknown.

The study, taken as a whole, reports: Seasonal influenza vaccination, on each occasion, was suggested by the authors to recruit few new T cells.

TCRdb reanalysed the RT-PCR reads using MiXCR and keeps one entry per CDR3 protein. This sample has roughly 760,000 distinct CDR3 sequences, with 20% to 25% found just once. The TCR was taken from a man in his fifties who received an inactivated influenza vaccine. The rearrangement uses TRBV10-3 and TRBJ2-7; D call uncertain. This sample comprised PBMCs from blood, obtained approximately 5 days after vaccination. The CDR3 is CAISEAVAYEQYF. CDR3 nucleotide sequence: TGTGCCATCAGTGAGGCCGTGGCCTACGAGCAGTACTTC.